This entry lists 22 T cell receptor beta chains sequenced from one sample in a study of shared clonotypes between healthy human individuals. Clones were sequenced by immunoSEQ multiplex PCR, and TCRdb holds only the in-frame ones, with some missing. The sample lists a few million clones, approximately 94% seen once, with over 0.12% in the top ten. Specimen: naive CD4+ T cells sorted from blood. Sample subset: CD45RA+ positively selected. The receptors were sampled from a man aged 18 to 29 in good health.

This clone has only one observation. V is TRBV30 and J is TRBJ1-2; 10 nucleotides line up with TRBD1. This CDR3 has 15 amino acids. The V segment lost 1 base and the J segment 4 bases; nucleotides outside the gene matches: 6. Germline CDR1 GTSNPN, CDR2 SVGIG (reference sequence). CDR3 in DNA: TGTGCCTGGAGTGACGGGACAGGGGCCATCTATGGCTACACCTTC. It is translated as CAWSDGTGAIYGYTF.

The genes are TRBV5-1 and TRBJ1-2, with 7 bases lining up with TRBD1. J gave up 6 bases and V 4 bases, and 3 bases lay outside the gene matches. The CDR3 is made up of 12 amino acids. Germline V gives CDR1 SGHRS, CDR2 YFSETQ. The CDR3 DNA reads TGCGCCAGCAGCCAAACAGGGGATGGCTACACCTTC. As protein: CASSQTGDGYTF.

This clone was picked up one time. The rearrangement links TRBV5-1 to TRBJ2-2; TRBD1 agrees at 7 bases. This CDR3 has 15 residues. Germline V gene sequence: CDR1 SGHRS, CDR2 YFSETQ. V lost 3 bases, J lost 4 bases, and 6 bases stayed unmatched. CDR3 protein: CASSSDRPGTGELFF. The CDR3 nucleotides are TGCGCCAGCAGCTCGGACAGGCCTGGCACCGGGGAGCTGTTTTTT.

V gene TRBV7-6 combines with J gene TRBJ1-1; 7 bases are a match to TRBD1. CDR3 size: 15 residues. Germline V gene lookup returns CDR1 SGHVS and CDR2 FNYEAQ. With V trimmed by 1 base and J by 4 bases, 6 bases remained unmatched. The CDR3 DNA reads as TGTGCCAGCAGCTTAGTCCAGGGGGTCAGCACTGAAGCTTTCTTT. Its translation: CASSLVQGVSTEAFF.

The chain links TRBV7-9 to TRBJ1-1; the match to TRBD1 covers 8 bases. Per the germline V gene, CDR1 is SEHNR and CDR2 is FQNEAQ (reference sequence). V trimming: 5 bases; J trimming: 7 bases; junction bases outside the gene matches: 6. This CDR3 spans 13 amino acids. Written as DNA, the CDR3 is TGTGCCAGCAGCCAGGGACAGGTAAATGAAGCTTTCTTT. It yields the protein CASSQGQVNEAFF. Looking up the rest from reference TRBV7-9 and TRBJ1-1 gives the full variable domain: DTGVSQNPRHKITKRGQNVTFRCDPISEHNRLYWYRQTLGQGPEFLTYFQNEAQLEKSRLLSDRFSAERPKGSFSTLEIQRTEQGDSAMYLCASSQGQVNEAFFGQGTRLTVV.

CDR3 loop: CASSLGLAGGTGEQYF. The CDR3 region has the DNA TGTGCCAGCAGCTTAGGTCTCGCGGGAGGAACCGGTGAGCAGTACTTC. This chain uses TRBV7-2 with TRBJ2-7, with 8 bases that match TRBD2. V shed 1 base, J shed 7 bases, and the junction held 12 bases outside the gene matches. Looked up from germline, CDR1 is SGHTA and CDR2 is FQGNSA. The CDR3 loop spans 16 amino acids. The variable domain in full, with the rest retrieved from reference TRBV7-2 and TRBJ2-7, is GAGVSQSPSNKVTEKGKDVELRCDPISGHTALYWYRQSLGQGLEFLIYFQGNSAPDKSGLPSDRFSAERTGGSVSTLTIQRTQQEDSAVYLCASSLGLAGGTGEQYFGPGTRLTVT.

The gene calls are TRBV11-3 and TRBJ2-1, with TRBD1 matching 7 bases. The V segment lost 6 bases and the J segment 5 bases; nucleotides outside the gene matches: 4. Germline CDR1 reads SGHNT; CDR2 reads YENEEA. The CDR3 is 13 amino acids. In nucleotides, the CDR3 is TGTGCCAGCAGTAACACAGGGGACAATGAGCAGTTCTTC. This sequence encodes CASSNTGDNEQFF.

V gene TRBV7-6 combines with J gene TRBJ1-1, with a possible D match to TRBD1 (6 bases). Germline V gives CDR1 SGHVS, CDR2 FNYEAQ. The CDR3 has 13 residues. Trimming left V 5 bases short and J 4 bases short, with 11 bases between. The CDR3 loop reads CASSQGGGTEAFF. CDR3 nucleotides: TGTGCCAGCAGCCAAGGGGGGGGCACTGAAGCTTTCTTT.

With respect to this clone: Other DNA sequences in this specimen translate into the identical CDR3. This chain uses TRBV7-2 with TRBJ2-5; TRBD1 might be the D (6 bases). Germline V CDR1 and CDR2: SGHTA, FQGNSA. There are 13 residues in the CDR3. V gave up 5 bases and J gave up 3 bases, with 10 bases separating them. The CDR3 loop reads CASSLGQKETQYF. CDR3 DNA sequence: TGTGCCAGCAGCCTCGGACAGAAAGAGACCCAGTACTTC.

The chain combines TRBV9 with TRBJ2-1; 12 bases are shared with TRBD2. The germline CDR1 and CDR2 sequences are SGDLS and YYNGEE. This CDR3 region has 17 residues. Trimming cost V 2 bases and J 4 bases; bases outside gene matches: 7. The CDR3 coding sequence is TGTGCCAGCAGCGTCTGGACTAGCGGGACTACTTACAATGAGCAGTTCTTC. It specifies CASSVWTSGTTYNEQFF.

J is TRBJ1-1 and V is TRBV7-8; D gene ambiguous. Between the trimmed V and J ends, which lost 6 bases and 1 base, there was a span of 6 bases. CDR3 size: 12 residues. Germline CDR1 is SGHVS and CDR2 is FQNEAQ. The CDR3 reads CASRQKNTEAFF. The CDR3 DNA reads as TGTGCCAGCAGACAGAAGAACACTGAAGCTTTCTTT.

This chain connects TRBV15 to TRBJ2-6; D call uncertain. This CDR3 has 14 amino acids. Germline CDR1 and CDR2: LNHNV and YYDKDF (reference sequence). The germline V and J ends were trimmed by 5 bases and 0 bases, with 5 bases remaining between them. CDR3 in DNA: TGTGCCACCAGCTTTATCTCTGGGGCCAACGTCCTGACTTTC. This translates into CATSFISGANVLTF.

The chain links TRBV7-9 to TRBJ2-2; D may be TRBD1 (6 bases). The V gene lost 5 bases and the J gene lost 7 bases, with 11 bases spanning the gap. Germline V CDR1 and CDR2: SEHNR, FQNEAQ (reference sequence). The CDR3 runs to 13 residues. CDR3 in DNA: TGTGCCAGCAGCGGCAGGGGTGGCGGGGAGCTGTTTTTT. Translated: CASSGRGGGELFF.

There are a few counts of this clone. The gene calls are TRBV19 and TRBJ2-2, with 9 bases matching TRBD1. This CDR3 is built from 16 residues. Unmatched junction bases numbered 11, after V lost 9 bases and J lost 3 bases. CDR1 is LNHDA, CDR2 SQIVND, per germline (reference sequence). This chain's CDR3 is CASTSGTGSDTGELFF. DNA for the CDR3: TGTGCCAGCACCTCCGGGACAGGGTCTGACACCGGGGAGCTGTTTTTT.

This rearrangement joins TRBV9 to TRBJ2-1, with 13 bases lining up with TRBD2. The ends lost 5 bases at V and 8 bases at J; junction bases unmatched: 7. Germline lookup yields CDR1 SGDLS and CDR2 YYNGEE. The CDR3 length is 15 residues. DNA for the CDR3: TGTGCCAGCAGTCCCGGGACTAGCGGGATTTATGAGCAGTTCTTC. It translates to CASSPGTSGIYEQFF.

V gene TRBV19 combines with J gene TRBJ1-1; no clear D gene. This CDR3 has 14 amino acids. Germline CDR1 is LNHDA and CDR2 is SQIVND (reference sequence). The V and J ends lost 1 base and 1 base respectively, with 7 bases between them. DNA for the CDR3: TGTGCCAGTAGTATAGGGGTGGGGAACACTGAAGCTTTCTTT. It yields the protein CASSIGVGNTEAFF.

This chain joins TRBV28 and TRBJ2-1, with TRBD2 matching 11 bases. CDR1 and CDR2 (germline): MDHEN, SYDVKM. Trimming at V came to 5 bases and at J to 8 bases, leaving 11 bases not matched to a gene. The CDR3 contains 16 residues. The CDR3 spells CASSPPSGGSLDEQFF. CDR3 DNA: TGTGCCAGCAGTCCACCTAGCGGGGGGTCTTTGGATGAGCAGTTCTTC.

This chain uses TRBV6-6 with TRBJ1-4; D gene unclear. CDR3 length equals 13 residues. Between the trimmed V and J ends, which lost 8 bases and 3 bases, there was a span of 10 bases. Germline V gene lookup returns CDR1 MNHNY and CDR2 SVGAGI (reference sequence). In nucleotides, the CDR3 is TGTGCCAGCCACGCTCAGGCTAATGAAAAACTGTTTTTT. Its protein is CASHAQANEKLFF.

This rearrangement joins TRBV2 to TRBJ2-7, with a tentative D call TRBD2 (6 bases). Trimming removed 4 bases from V and 7 bases from J, with 17 bases in between. The germline CDR1 and CDR2 sequences are SNHLY and FYNNEI. CDR3 length: 14 amino acids. Here the CDR3 DNA reads TGTGCCAGCAGTGTTAGTCGGGGGATTATTGAGCAGTACTTC. This encodes CASSVSRGIIEQYF.

The rearrangement uses TRBV10-3 and TRBJ1-4, with 7 bases identical to TRBD1. The germline V gene encodes CDR1 ENHRY and CDR2 SYGVKD. V dropped 0 bases and J dropped 7; count of bases not matched to a gene: 5. The length of the CDR3 is 15 residues. CDR3: CAISESKAGGEKLFF. DNA of the CDR3: TGTGCCATCAGTGAGTCGAAGGCAGGGGGTGAAAAACTGTTTTTT.

The chain carries TRBV6-5 and TRBJ2-3; 7 bases align to TRBD2. V trimming: 6 bases; J trimming: 9 bases; junction bases outside the gene matches: 6. Germline loops: CDR1 MNHEY, CDR2 SVGAGI. This CDR3 is 12 amino acids long. CDR3 sequence: CASSSSAGTQYF. CDR3 nucleotides: TGTGCCAGCAGCTCGTCAGCGGGAACGCAGTATTTT.

The chain employs TRBV5-1 and TRBJ2-7, with D uncertain. Between the trimmed V and J ends, which lost 7 bases and 3 bases, there was a span of 14 bases. The CDR3 is 13 amino acids. CDR1 and CDR2 (germline): SGHRS, YFSETQ. Written as DNA, the CDR3 is TGCGCCAGCCGTCCGCTCGACCTCTACGAGCAGTACTTC. Amino acids: CASRPLDLYEQYF.